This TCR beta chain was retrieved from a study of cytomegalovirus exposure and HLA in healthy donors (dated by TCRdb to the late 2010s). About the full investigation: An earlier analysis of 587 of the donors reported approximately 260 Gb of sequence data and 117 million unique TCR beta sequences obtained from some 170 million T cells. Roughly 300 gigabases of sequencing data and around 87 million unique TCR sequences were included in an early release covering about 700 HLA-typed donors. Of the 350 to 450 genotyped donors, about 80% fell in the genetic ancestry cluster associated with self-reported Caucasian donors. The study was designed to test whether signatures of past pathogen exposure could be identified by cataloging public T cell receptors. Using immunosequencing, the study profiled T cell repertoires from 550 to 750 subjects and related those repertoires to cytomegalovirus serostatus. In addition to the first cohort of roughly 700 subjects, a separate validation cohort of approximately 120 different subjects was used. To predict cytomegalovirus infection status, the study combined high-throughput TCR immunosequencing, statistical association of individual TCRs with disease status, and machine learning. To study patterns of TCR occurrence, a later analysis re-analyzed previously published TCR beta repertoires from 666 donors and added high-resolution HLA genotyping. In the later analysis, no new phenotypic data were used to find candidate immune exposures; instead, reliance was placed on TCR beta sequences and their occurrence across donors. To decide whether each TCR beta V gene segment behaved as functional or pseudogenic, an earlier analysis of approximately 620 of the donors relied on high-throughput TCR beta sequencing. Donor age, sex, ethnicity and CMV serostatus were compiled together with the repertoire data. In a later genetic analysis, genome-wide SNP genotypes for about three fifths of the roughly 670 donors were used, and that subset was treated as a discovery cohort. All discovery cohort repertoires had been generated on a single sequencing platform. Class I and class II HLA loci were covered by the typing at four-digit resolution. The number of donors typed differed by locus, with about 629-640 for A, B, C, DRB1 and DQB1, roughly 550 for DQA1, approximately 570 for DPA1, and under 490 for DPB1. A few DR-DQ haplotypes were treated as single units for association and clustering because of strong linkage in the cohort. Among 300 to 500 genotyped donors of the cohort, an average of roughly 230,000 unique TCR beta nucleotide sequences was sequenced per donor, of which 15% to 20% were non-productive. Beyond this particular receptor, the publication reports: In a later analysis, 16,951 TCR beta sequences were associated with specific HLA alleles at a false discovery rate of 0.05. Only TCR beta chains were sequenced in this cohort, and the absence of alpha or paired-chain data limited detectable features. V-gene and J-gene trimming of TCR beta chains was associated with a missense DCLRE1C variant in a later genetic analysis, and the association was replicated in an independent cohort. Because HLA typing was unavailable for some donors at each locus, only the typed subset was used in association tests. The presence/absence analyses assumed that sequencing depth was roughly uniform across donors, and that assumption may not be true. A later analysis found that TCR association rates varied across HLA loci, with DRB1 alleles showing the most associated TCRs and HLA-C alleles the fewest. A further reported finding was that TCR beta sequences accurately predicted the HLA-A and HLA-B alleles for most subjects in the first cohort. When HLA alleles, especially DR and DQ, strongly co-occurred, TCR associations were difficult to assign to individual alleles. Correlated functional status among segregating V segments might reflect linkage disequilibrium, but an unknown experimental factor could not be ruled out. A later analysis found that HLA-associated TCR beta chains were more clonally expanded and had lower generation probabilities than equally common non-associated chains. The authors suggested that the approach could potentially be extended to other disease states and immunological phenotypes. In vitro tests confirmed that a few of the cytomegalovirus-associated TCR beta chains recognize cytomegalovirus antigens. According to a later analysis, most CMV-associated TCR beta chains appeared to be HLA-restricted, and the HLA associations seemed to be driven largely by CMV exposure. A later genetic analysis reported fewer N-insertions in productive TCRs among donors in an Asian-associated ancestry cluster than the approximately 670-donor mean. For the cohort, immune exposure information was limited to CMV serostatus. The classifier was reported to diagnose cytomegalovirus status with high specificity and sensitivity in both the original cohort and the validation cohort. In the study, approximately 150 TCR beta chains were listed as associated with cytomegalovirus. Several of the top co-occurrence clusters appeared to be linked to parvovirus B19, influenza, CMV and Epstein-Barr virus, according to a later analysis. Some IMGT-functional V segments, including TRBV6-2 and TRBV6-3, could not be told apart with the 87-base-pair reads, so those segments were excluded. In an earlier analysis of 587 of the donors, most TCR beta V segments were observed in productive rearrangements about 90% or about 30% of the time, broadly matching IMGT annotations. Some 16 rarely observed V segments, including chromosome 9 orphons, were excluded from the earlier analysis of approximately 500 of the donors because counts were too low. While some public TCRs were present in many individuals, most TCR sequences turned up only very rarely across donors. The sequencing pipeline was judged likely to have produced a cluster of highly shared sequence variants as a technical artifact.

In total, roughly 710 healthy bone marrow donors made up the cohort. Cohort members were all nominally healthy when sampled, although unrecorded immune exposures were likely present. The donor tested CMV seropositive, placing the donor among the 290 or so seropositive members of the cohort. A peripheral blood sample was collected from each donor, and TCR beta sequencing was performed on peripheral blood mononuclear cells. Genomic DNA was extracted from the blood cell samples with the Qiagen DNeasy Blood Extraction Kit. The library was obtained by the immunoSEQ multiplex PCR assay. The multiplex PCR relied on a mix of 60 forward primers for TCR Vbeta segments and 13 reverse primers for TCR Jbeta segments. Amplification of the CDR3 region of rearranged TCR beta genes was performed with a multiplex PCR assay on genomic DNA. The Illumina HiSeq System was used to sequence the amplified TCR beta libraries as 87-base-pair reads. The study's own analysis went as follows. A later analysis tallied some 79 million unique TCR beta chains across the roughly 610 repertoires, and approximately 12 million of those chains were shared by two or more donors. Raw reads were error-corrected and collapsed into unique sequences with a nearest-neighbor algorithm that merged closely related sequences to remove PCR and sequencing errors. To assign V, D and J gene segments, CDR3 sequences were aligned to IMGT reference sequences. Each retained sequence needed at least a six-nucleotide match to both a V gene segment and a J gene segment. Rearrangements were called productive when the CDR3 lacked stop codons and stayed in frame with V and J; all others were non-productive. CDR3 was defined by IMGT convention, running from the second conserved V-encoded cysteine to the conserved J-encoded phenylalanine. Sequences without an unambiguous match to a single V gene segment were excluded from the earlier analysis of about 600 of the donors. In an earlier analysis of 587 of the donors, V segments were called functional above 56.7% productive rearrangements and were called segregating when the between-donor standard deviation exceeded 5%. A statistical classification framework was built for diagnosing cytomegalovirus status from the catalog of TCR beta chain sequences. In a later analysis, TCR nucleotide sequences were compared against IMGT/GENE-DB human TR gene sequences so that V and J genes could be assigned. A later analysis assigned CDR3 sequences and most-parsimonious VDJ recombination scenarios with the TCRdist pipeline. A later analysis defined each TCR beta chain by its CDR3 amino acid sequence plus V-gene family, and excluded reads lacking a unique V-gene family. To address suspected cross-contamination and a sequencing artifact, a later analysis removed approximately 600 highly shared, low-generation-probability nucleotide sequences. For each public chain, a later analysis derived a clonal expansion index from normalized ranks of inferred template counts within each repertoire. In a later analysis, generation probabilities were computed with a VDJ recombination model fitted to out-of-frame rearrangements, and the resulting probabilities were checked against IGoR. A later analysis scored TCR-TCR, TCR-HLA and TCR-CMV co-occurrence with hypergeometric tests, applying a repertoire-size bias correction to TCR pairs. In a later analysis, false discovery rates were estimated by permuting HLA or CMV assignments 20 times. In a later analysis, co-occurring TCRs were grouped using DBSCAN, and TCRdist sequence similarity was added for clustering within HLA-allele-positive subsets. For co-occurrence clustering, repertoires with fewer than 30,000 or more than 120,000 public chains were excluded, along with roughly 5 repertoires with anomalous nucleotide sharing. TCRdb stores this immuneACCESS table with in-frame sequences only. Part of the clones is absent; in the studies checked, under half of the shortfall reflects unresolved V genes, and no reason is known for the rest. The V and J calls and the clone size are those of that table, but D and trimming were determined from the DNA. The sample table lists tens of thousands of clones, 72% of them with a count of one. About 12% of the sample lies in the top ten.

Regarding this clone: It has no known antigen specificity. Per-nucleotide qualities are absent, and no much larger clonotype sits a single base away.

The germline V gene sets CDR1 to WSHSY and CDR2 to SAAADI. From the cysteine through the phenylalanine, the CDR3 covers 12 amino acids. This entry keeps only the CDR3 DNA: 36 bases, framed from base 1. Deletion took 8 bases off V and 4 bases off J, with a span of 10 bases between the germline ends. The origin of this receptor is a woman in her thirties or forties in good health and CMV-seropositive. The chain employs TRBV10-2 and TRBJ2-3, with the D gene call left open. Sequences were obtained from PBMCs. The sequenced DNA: TGCGCCAGCGGAAGACTCCCAGATACGCAGTATTTT. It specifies CASGRLPDTQYF.